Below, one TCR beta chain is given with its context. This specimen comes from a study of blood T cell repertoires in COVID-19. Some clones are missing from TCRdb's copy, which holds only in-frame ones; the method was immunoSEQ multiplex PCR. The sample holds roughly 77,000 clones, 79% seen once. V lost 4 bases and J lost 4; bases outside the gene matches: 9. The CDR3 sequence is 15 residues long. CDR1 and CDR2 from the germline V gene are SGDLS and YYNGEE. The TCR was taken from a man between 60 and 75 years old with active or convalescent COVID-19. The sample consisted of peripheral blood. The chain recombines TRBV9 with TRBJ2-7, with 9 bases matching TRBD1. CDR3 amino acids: CASSTTGGAWYEQYF. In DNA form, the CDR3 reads TGTGCCAGCAGCACCACAGGGGGCGCTTGGTACGAGCAGTACTTC.